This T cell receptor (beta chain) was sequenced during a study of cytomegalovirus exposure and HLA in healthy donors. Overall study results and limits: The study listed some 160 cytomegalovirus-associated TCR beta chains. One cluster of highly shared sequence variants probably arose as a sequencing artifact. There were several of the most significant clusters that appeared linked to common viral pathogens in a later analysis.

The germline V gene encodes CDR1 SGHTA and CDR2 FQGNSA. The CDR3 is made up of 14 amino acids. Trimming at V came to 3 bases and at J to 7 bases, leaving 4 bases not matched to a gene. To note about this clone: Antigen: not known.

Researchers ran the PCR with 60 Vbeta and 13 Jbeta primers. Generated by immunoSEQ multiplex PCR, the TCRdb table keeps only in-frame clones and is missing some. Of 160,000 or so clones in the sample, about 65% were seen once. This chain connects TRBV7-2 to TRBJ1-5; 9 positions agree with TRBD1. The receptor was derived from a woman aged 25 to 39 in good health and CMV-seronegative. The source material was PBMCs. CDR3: CASSLRQGEQPQHF. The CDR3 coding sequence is TGTGCCAGCAGCTTGAGACAGGGGGAACAGCCCCAGCATTTT. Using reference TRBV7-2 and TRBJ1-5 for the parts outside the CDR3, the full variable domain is GAGVSQSPSNKVTEKGKDVELRCDPISGHTALYWYRQSLGQGLEFLIYFQGNSAPDKSGLPSDRFSAERTGGSVSTLTIQRTQQEDSAVYLCASSLRQGEQPQHFGDGTRLSIL.